This T cell receptor beta chain was observed in a study of shared clonotypes between healthy human individuals. The repertoire was sequenced with immunoSEQ multiplex PCR; TCRdb's copy has only in-frame clones and lacks some. The table includes about 2.4 million clones, 93% detected once. V was trimmed by 1 base and J by 0 bases, leaving 10 bases between them. Germline CDR1 reads SGHNT; CDR2 reads YYREEE (reference sequence). CDR3 length: 15 amino acids. J is TRBJ1-2 and V is TRBV5-4; tentative D call: TRBD1 (5 bases). Input material: naive CD4+ T cells from PBMCs. Regarding subset: CD45RA+ positively selected. The TCR comes from a man in his late teens or twenties in good health. Some clones in this sample may be carry-over from other donors' samples. CDR3 sequence: CASSLPRDANYGYTF. The CDR3, as DNA: TGTGCCAGCAGCTTGCCCAGGGATGCTAACTATGGCTACACCTTC. The entire variable domain, with the rest obtained from reference TRBV5-4 and TRBJ1-2, is as follows: ETGVTQSPTHLIKTRGQQVTLRCSSQSGHNTVSWYQQALGQGPQFIFQYYREEENGRGNFPPRFSGLQFPNYSSELNVNALELDDSALYLCASSLPRDANYGYTFGSGTRLTVV.